Detailed here is one TCR beta chain. What it recognizes is unknown. The source of the sample is a study of vaccination effects on CD4 cells after COVID-19. Generated by immunoSEQ multiplex PCR, the TCRdb table keeps only in-frame clones and is missing some. This table has about 30,000 clones, over 55% appearing once. Trimming removed 2 bases from V and 3 bases from J; junction bases left unmatched: 5. The CDR3 runs 16 residues. From germline, CDR1 is MNHEY and CDR2 SVGAGI. Scientists isolated CD4+ T cells after an approximately 10-day culture period ended. Vaccine recipients, nucleocapsid antibody negative, had no prior SARS-CoV-2 infection.

Material: CD4+ T cells from PBMCs cultured without peptide, obtained before COVID-19 vaccination. The receptor comes from a human donor who received a COVID-19 vaccine. The chain recombines TRBV6-5 with TRBJ2-2; TRBD2 aligns across 8 bases. CDR3 loop: CASSYTGGLDTGELFF. The CDR3 DNA sequence: TGTGCCAGCAGTTACACGGGGGGGCTGGACACCGGGGAGCTGTTTTTT.